A single sample is the source of the 31 T cell receptor beta chains below, sequenced in a study of T cell responses to AZD1222 COVID-19 vaccine (dated by TCRdb to the early 2020s). The sample's time point label is to be understood as: about 28 days (+/-7) after the second vaccine dose. The library was obtained by the immunoSEQ multiplex PCR assay. Drawn from immuneACCESS, this table holds only the in-frame rearrangements with V and J called that TCRdb kept. Clones are partly lost; checked studies trace under half to an unresolved V gene and leave the rest unexplained. The sample data list fewer than 150,000 clones, and 90% to 95% of these were observed just once. Clones ranked in the top ten supply approximately 6.9% of the sample. Sequenced here: peripheral blood, sampled 28 days after the second AZD1222 dose. The origin of the receptors is an adult who received the AZD1222 COVID-19 vaccine.

The chain is built from TRBV6-6 and TRBJ2-4; D gene uncertain. The V gene lost 4 bases and the J gene lost 8 bases, with 6 bases spanning the gap. The germline V gene has CDR1 MNHNY and CDR2 SVGAGI (reference sequence). This CDR3 comprises 11 residues. The CDR3 coding sequence is TGTGCCAGCAGTTCGACTGACATTCAGTACTTC. This translates into CASSSTDIQYF.

V and J are TRBV20-1 and TRBJ2-7, with D possibly matching TRBD1 (5 bases). Looked up from germline, CDR1 is DFQATT and CDR2 is SNEGSKA (reference sequence). The CDR3 contains 11 residues. The V gene lost 5 bases and the J gene lost 3 bases, with 8 bases spanning the gap. Written as DNA, the CDR3 is TGCAGTGCTCAGGGATACTACGAGCAGTACTTC. Amino acids: CSAQGYYEQYF.

The chain combines TRBV2 with TRBJ1-6, with 7 bases identical to TRBD1. J gave up 7 bases and V 6 bases, and 6 bases lay outside the gene matches. Germline loops: CDR1 SNHLY, CDR2 FYNNEI. The CDR3 covers 14 residues. The CDR3 nucleotides read TGTGCCAGCAGCGCCATGGGACAGAATTCACCCCTCCACTTT. It yields the protein CASSAMGQNSPLHF.

The rearrangement joins TRBV5-4 to TRBJ1-2, with D perhaps matching TRBD1 (5 bases). Germline assignment: CDR1 SGHNT and CDR2 YYREEE (reference sequence). This CDR3 region has 16 residues. V lost 0 bases and J 0 bases, leaving 12 bases between the germline ends. The CDR3 DNA is TGTGCCAGCAGCTTGGGGGGGAGACCAGCTAACTATGGCTACACCTTC. The encoded protein is CASSLGGRPANYGYTF.

This clone has only a few counts. The chain has TRBV28 and TRBJ2-5; D unresolved. Trimming took 3 bases from V and 2 from J, leaving 4 bases between them. The germline V gene encodes CDR1 MDHEN and CDR2 SYDVKM. The CDR3 totals 12 residues. The CDR3 nucleotides read TGTGCCAGCAGTTTCCAGCAAGAGACCCAGTACTTC. Residues: CASSFQQETQYF.

There are a few counts of this clone. The rearrangement uses TRBV7-3 and TRBJ2-7; D possibly corresponds to TRBD2 (5 bases). There are 12 residues in the CDR3. V was trimmed by 5 bases and J by 7 bases, leaving 12 bases between them. Germline CDR1 is SGHTA and CDR2 is FQGTGA. Here the CDR3 reads CASSPPSGEQYF. CDR3 DNA: TGTGCCAGCAGCCCCCCGTCGGGAGAGCAGTACTTC.

V is TRBV3-1 (or the pseudogene TRBV3-2) and J is TRBJ2-3; tentative D call: TRBD1 (5 bases). CDR3 size: 13 residues. Trimming stripped 5 bases from V and 4 bases from J, with 10 bases between. CDR1 is LGHDT, CDR2 YNNKEL, per germline (reference sequence). The CDR3: CASSYIGADTQYF. DNA for the CDR3: TGTGCCAGCAGCTATATAGGGGCAGATACGCAGTATTTT.

This clone was recorded once. This chain links TRBV7-9 with TRBJ2-7, with D possibly matching TRBD1 (5 bases). In germline, CDR1 is SEHNR, CDR2 FQNEAQ (reference sequence). This CDR3 has 12 amino acids. Trimming shortened V by 5 bases and J by 4 bases, and 9 bases separated the two germline ends. The CDR3 nucleotides read TGTGCCAGCAGCCTAGGGGATTACGAGCAGTACTTC. Translation: CASSLGDYEQYF. Full variable domain (missing parts from reference TRBV7-9 and TRBJ2-7): DTGVSQNPRHKITKRGQNVTFRCDPISEHNRLYWYRQTLGQGPEFLTYFQNEAQLEKSRLLSDRFSAERPKGSFSTLEIQRTEQGDSAMYLCASSLGDYEQYFGPGTRLTVT.

The chain joins TRBV6-5 to TRBJ1-2; the match to TRBD1 covers 12 bases. Germline CDR1 is MNHEY and CDR2 is SVGAGI. The CDR3 has 14 residues. The V and J ends lost 6 bases and 7 bases, in that order; junction bases with no gene match: 6. This chain's CDR3 is CASSEGQGAPGYTF. In DNA, the CDR3 is TGTGCCAGCAGCGAGGGACAGGGGGCGCCTGGCTACACCTTC.

This clone was counted only a few times. The chain is built from TRBV6-5 and TRBJ1-1; D uncertain. The germline CDR1 and CDR2 sequences are MNHEY and SVGAGI. The CDR3 is made up of 14 amino acids. Trimming removed 6 bases from V and 4 bases from J, with 15 bases in between. CDR3 bases: TGTGCCAGCAGCCCGACCCACCTGGGCACTGAAGCTTTCTTT. It is translated as CASSPTHLGTEAFF.

The chain has TRBV29-1 and TRBJ1-2, with D uncertain. V gave up 5 bases and J gave up 3 bases, with 7 bases separating them. CDR3 length equals 11 residues. The germline V gene encodes CDR1 SQVTM and CDR2 ANQGSEA. CDR3 bases: TGCAGCGTTCAAAGCGACTATGGCTACACCTTC. It encodes CSVQSDYGYTF.

The chain carries TRBV6-5 and TRBJ1-2; no clear D gene. Germline CDR1 and CDR2: MNHEY and SVGAGI. Trimming pared 5 bases from V and 5 bases from J, leaving 15 bases between. CDR3 length: 14 residues. The chain's CDR3 is CASSRGISGYGYTF. CDR3 nucleotide sequence: TGTGCCAGCAGTAGAGGGATCTCTGGATATGGCTACACCTTC.

This chain connects TRBV27 to TRBJ2-7; D is unresolved. This CDR3 is 14 amino acids long. The germline gives CDR1 MNHEY, CDR2 SMNVEV (reference sequence). Trimming left V 4 bases short and J 3 bases short, with 13 bases between. The CDR3 loop is CASSSGPSLYEQYF. The DNA of the CDR3 is TGTGCCAGCAGTTCCGGGCCGAGCCTCTACGAGCAGTACTTC.

V usage is TRBV14 and J usage is TRBJ2-1, with TRBD1 matching over 7 bases. Germline V gene lookup returns CDR1 SGHDN and CDR2 FVKESK. The CDR3 extends over 15 amino acids. V was clipped by 6 bases and J by 5 bases; unmatched bases: 10. CDR3 nucleotide sequence: TGTGCCAGCAGTCAACGACAGGGTAGGAACAATGAGCAGTTCTTC. Amino acids: CASSQRQGRNNEQFF. Full variable domain (missing parts from reference TRBV14 and TRBJ2-1): EAGVTQFPSHSVIEKGQTVTLRCDPISGHDNLYWYRRVMGKEIKFLLHFVKESKQDESGMPNNRFLAERTGGTYSTLKVQPAELEDSGVYFCASSQRQGRNNEQFFGPGTRLTVL.

The chain recombines TRBV7-9 with TRBJ2-3, with D tentatively TRBD1 (5 bases). The CDR3 has 16 amino acids. Per germline, CDR1 SEHNR and CDR2 FQNEAQ (reference sequence). V gave up 6 bases and J gave up 0 bases, with 16 bases separating them. CDR3 loop: CASSPQTERSTDTQYF. CDR3 nucleotide sequence: TGTGCCAGCAGTCCCCAGACAGAGAGAAGCACAGATACGCAGTATTTT.

The chain uses TRBV27 and TRBJ1-1; 8 nucleotides line up with TRBD1. V was clipped by 6 bases and J by 4 bases; unmatched bases: 4. Germline-derived CDR1 and CDR2 are MNHEY and SMNVEV (reference sequence). CDR3 size: 13 residues. The CDR3 DNA reads as TGTGCCAGCAGCCTACAGGGGGGCACTGAAGCTTTCTTT. Protein product: CASSLQGGTEAFF.

The chain employs TRBV19 and TRBJ1-2; TRBD1 agrees at 10 bases. With V trimmed by 4 bases and J by 4 bases, 6 bases remained unmatched. Germline CDR1 is LNHDA and CDR2 is SQIVND (reference sequence). This CDR3 contains 15 residues. The CDR3 DNA follows: TGTGCCAGTAGTACCGACAGGGGGCTGGGCTATGGCTACACCTTC. This translates into CASSTDRGLGYGYTF.

This chain's CDR3 is CASSLKVQGSTGELFF. CDR3 nucleotide sequence: TGTGCCAGCAGCCTAAAGGTCCAGGGGTCCACCGGGGAGCTGTTTTTT. This sequence joins TRBV7-2 and TRBJ2-2, with TRBD1 as a possible D gene (6 bases). In germline, CDR1 is SGHTA, CDR2 FQGNSA. This CDR3 comprises 16 residues. Trimming stripped 5 bases from V and 4 bases from J, with 17 bases between.

This chain joins TRBV5-6 and TRBJ2-1, with 11 bases matching TRBD2. In germline, CDR1 is SGHDT, CDR2 YYEEEE. V shed 1 base and J 9 bases; nucleotides not matched to a gene: 3. The CDR3 consists of 14 residues. CDR3: CASSLSLAGGEQFF. The CDR3 DNA reads TGTGCCAGCAGCTTGTCTCTAGCGGGGGGTGAGCAGTTCTTC.

The rearrangement uses TRBV4-1 and TRBJ2-1; 10 bases fit TRBD2. Germline-derived CDR1 and CDR2 are MGHRA and YSYEKL. The CDR3 extends over 16 amino acids. V shed 0 bases and J 8 bases; nucleotides not matched to a gene: 7. The CDR3 is CASSQEERGGLYEQFF. As DNA, the CDR3 is TGCGCCAGCAGCCAAGAGGAGCGGGGGGGCCTTTATGAGCAGTTCTTC.

The V and J genes are TRBV7-2 and TRBJ1-1, with D uncertain. The CDR3 length is 13 residues. Trimming took 5 bases from V and 0 from J, leaving 7 bases between them. Germline assignment: CDR1 SGHTA and CDR2 FQGNSA. CDR3 loop: CASSPYLNTEAFF. DNA of the CDR3: TGTGCCAGCAGCCCATATCTGAACACTGAAGCTTTCTTT.

This chain uses TRBV5-4 with TRBJ1-6; D gene ambiguous. The V gene lost 0 bases and the J gene lost 7 bases, with 5 bases spanning the gap. CDR1 is SGHNT, CDR2 YYREEE, per germline (reference sequence). The CDR3 runs to 13 residues. The CDR3, as DNA: TGTGCCAGCAGCTTGGGCGGAAATTCACCCCTCCACTTT. This translates into CASSLGGNSPLHF.

The J gene is TRBJ2-2, the V gene TRBV27; the D is unclear. CDR1 is MNHEY, CDR2 SMNVEV, per germline (reference sequence). With 0 bases removed from V and 7 bases from J, the gap between germline ends came to 9 bases. The CDR3 has 14 residues. CDR3 amino acids: CASSLSTLNGELFF. CDR3 DNA: TGTGCCAGCAGTTTATCTACTCTCAACGGGGAGCTGTTTTTT.

This chain links TRBV30 with TRBJ1-2; no reliable D call. The CDR3 consists of 13 residues. Germline values: CDR1 GTSNPN, CDR2 SVGIG (reference sequence). Trimming removed 5 bases at V and 4 bases at J, with 14 bases between. The CDR3 coding sequence is TGTGCCTGGTCGTTTCGGGTCGGCTATGGCTACACCTTC. This codes for CAWSFRVGYGYTF.

This chain uses TRBV5-1 with TRBJ2-7, with D possibly being TRBD2 (6 bases). V lost 0 bases, J lost 0 bases, and 10 bases lay in between. CDR3 length: 15 amino acids. The V gene's germline CDR1 is SGHRS and CDR2 YFSETQ. DNA for the CDR3: TGCGCCAGCAGCTTGGGGGAGGATAGCTCCTACGAGCAGTACTTC. Residues: CASSLGEDSSYEQYF. Looking up the rest from reference TRBV5-1 and TRBJ2-7 gives the full variable domain: KAGVTQTPRYLIKTRGQQVTLSCSPISGHRSVSWYQQTPGQGLQFLFEYFSETQRNKGNFPGRFSGRQFSNSRSEMNVSTLELGDSALYLCASSLGEDSSYEQYFGPGTRLTVT.

The chain is built from TRBV7-9 and TRBJ1-2, with 8 bases lining up with TRBD1. This CDR3 has 15 residues. Germline V CDR1 and CDR2: SEHNR, FQNEAQ (reference sequence). Trimming took 0 bases from V and 4 from J; bases not matched to a gene: 4. CDR3: CASSLASTGAYGYTF. In nucleotides, the CDR3 is TGTGCCAGCAGCTTAGCGTCGACAGGGGCCTATGGCTACACCTTC.

The J gene is TRBJ2-5, the V gene TRBV7-2; tentatively, D is TRBD2 (6 bases). V was cut by 1 base and J by 2 bases, with 11 bases left in between. Germline V gene lookup returns CDR1 SGHTA and CDR2 FQGNSA. The CDR3 is made up of 15 amino acids. CDR3 sequence (DNA): TGTGCCAGCAGCTTAGTTGCGGGGCTTCAAGAGACCCAGTACTTC. Its translation is CASSLVAGLQETQYF.

The rearrangement joins TRBV4-3 to TRBJ1-2, with 10 bases that match TRBD1. The CDR3 loop spans 15 amino acids. J lost 3 bases, V lost 4 bases, and 5 bases had no gene match. Germline CDR1 and CDR2: LGHNA and YSLEER. The CDR3 spells CASSRVGQGDYGYTF. CDR3 in DNA: TGCGCCAGCAGCCGGGTAGGACAGGGGGACTATGGCTACACCTTC.

This rearrangement joins TRBV9 to TRBJ1-4; D is possibly TRBD1 (6 bases). V shed 0 bases and J shed 5 bases, with 14 bases lying between them. Germline lookup yields CDR1 SGDLS and CDR2 YYNGEE. The CDR3 runs 16 residues. Here the CDR3 reads CASSVDLRGRNEKLFF. DNA for the CDR3: TGTGCCAGCAGCGTAGATCTACGGGGGCGAAATGAAAAACTGTTTTTT.

This sequence joins TRBV28 and TRBJ1-6; 12 positions match TRBD1. This CDR3 is 16 amino acids long. The germline CDR1 and CDR2 sequences are MDHEN and SYDVKM. The junction had 10 bases not matched to a gene; V was cut back by 5 bases and J by 11 bases. CDR3 nucleotides: TGTGCCAGCAGTACCGGGACAGGGGGCCTCCTTCCACCCCTCCACTTT. This gives the protein CASSTGTGGLLPPLHF.

V and J are TRBV7-9 and TRBJ1-2, with D tentatively TRBD1 (6 bases). The length of the CDR3 is 15 residues. Germline assignment: CDR1 SEHNR and CDR2 FQNEAQ (reference sequence). Trimming took 1 base from V and 6 from J, leaving 15 bases between them. CDR3 sequence: CASSLEVLGADGYTF. In DNA, the CDR3 is TGTGCCAGCAGCTTAGAGGTGTTGGGGGCTGATGGCTACACCTTC.